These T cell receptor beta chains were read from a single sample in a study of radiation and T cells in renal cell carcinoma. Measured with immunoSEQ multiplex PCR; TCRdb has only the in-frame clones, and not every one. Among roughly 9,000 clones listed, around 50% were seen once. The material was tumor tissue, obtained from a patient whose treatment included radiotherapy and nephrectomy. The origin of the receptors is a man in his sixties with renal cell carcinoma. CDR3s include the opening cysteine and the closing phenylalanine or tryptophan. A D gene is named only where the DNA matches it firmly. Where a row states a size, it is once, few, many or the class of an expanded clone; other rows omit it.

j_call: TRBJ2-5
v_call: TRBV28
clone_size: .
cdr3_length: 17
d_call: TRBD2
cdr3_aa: CASSLGTTTHRVETQYF
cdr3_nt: TGTGCCAGCAGTTTAGGGACTACCACCCACCGGGTAGAGACCCAGTACTTC

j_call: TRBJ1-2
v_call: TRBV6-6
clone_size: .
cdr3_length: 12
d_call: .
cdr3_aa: CASTPSDGRYTF
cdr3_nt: TGTGCCAGCACCCCCTCAGATGGGCGCTACACCTTC

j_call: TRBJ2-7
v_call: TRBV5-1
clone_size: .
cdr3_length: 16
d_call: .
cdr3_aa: CASSLVGRGGSYEQYF
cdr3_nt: TGCGCCAGCAGCTTGGTTGGGAGAGGGGGCTCCTACGAGCAGTACTTC

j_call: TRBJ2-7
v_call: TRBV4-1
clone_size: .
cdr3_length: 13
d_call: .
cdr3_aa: CASSQVAGPEQYF
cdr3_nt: TGCGCCAGCAGCCAAGTTGCGGGTCCCGAGCAGTACTTC

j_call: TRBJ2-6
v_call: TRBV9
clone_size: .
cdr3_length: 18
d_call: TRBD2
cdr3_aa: CASSGGLAGFSGANVLTF
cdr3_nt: TGTGCCAGCAGCGGCGGGCTAGCGGGATTCTCTGGGGCCAACGTCCTGACTTTC

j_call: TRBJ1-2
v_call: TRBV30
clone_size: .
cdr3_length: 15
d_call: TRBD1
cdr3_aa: CAWSAPRGRDYGYTF
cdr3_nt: TGTGCCTGGAGCGCTCCCAGGGGGCGCGACTATGGCTACACCTTC

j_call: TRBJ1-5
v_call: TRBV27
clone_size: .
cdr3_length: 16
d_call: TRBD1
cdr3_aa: CASSTVQGAPNQPQHF
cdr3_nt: TGTGCCAGCAGTACAGTACAGGGGGCTCCCAATCAGCCCCAGCATTTT

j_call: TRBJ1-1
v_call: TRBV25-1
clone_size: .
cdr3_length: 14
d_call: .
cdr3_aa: CASTRSTRHTEAFF
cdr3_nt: TGTGCCAGCACCCGTTCCACCCGGCACACTGAAGCTTTCTTT

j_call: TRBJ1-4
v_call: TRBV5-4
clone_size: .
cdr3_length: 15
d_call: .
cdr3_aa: CASSADSATNEKLFF
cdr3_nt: TGTGCCAGCAGCGCAGACAGTGCAACTAATGAAAAACTGTTTTTT

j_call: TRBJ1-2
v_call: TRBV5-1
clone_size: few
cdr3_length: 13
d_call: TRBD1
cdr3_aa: CASSLDRGYGYTF
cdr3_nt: TGCGCCAGCAGCTTGGACAGGGGCTATGGCTACACCTTC

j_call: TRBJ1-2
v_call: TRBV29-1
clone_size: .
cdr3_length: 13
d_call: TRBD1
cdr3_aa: CSVTTGGNYGYTF
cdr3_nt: TGCAGCGTGACGACAGGGGGGAACTATGGCTACACCTTC

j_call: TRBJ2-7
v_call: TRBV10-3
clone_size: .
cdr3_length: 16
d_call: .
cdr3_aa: CAISDRQCLSYCEQYF
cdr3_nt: TGTGCCATCAGTGATAGACAGTGCCTATCCTATTGCGAGCAGTACTTC

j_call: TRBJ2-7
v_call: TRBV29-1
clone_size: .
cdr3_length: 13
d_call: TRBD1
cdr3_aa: CSVTTGGGYEQYF
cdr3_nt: TGCAGCGTCACGACAGGGGGCGGGTACGAGCAGTACTTC

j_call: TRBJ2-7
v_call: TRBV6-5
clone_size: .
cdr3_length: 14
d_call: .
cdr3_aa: CASSPQDRTYEQYF
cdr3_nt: TGTGCCAGCAGTCCCCAAGACAGGACCTACGAGCAGTACTTC

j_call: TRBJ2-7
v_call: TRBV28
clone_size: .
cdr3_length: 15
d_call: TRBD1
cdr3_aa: CASSLPGGASYEQYF
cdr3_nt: TGTGCCAGCAGTCTTCCAGGGGGCGCGTCCTACGAGCAGTACTTC

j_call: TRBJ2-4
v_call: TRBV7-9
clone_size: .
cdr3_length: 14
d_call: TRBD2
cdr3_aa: CASSSGLAGAGQYF
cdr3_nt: TGTGCCAGCAGCTCGGGACTAGCGGGAGCGGGACAGTACTTC